This T cell receptor beta chain was profiled in a study of T cells in tumors after PD-1 blockade. Across the whole study: Each patient got pembrolizumab 200 mg every 3 weeks or cemiplimab 350 mg every 2 weeks.

Using immunoSEQ multiplex PCR, the repertoire was profiled, and TCRdb retains in-frame clones only, with some absent. In the table there are about 34,000 clones, about three quarters of which are singletons. Trimming removed 0 bases from V and 7 bases from J, with 16 bases in between. This CDR3 is built from 16 residues. Per germline, CDR1 LGHNA and CDR2 YSLEER. This receptor was identified in a human donor with basal cell carcinoma. The chain employs TRBV4-3 and TRBJ2-1; D may match TRBD1 or TRBD2 (6 bases each). The sample here was PBMCs, taken after anti-PD-1 treatment. The CDR3 nucleotides read TGCGCCAGCAGCCAAGATTGGGGGCGGGGTAGGAATGAGCAGTTCTTC. This gives the protein CASSQDWGRGRNEQFF.